There are many counts of the clone carrying this T cell receptor (beta chain). The data stem from a study of T cells in Graves' hyperthyroidism and ophthalmopathy. From RNA transcripts, TCR beta CDR3 regions were amplified. During a first-round RT-PCR of the TCR CDR3, the HTBI primer set was used. TCRdb independently ran MiXCR on the multiplex PCR reads; one entry per CDR3 protein. Of hundreds of thousands of distinct CDR3 sequences listed, 13% to 15% were seen once; the top ten hold 10%. Unmatched junction bases numbered 6, after V lost 3 bases and J lost 4 bases. The CDR3 is 15 residues long. In germline, CDR1 is MRHNA, CDR2 SNTAGT.

Sequenced: blood. The chain joins TRBV6-4 to TRBJ2-1; 7 bases align to TRBD2. This clonotype originated in a woman aged 18-35 years with Graves' hyperthyroidism. The CDR3: CASSDGLAVYNEQFF. The CDR3 DNA sequence: TGTGCCAGCAGTGATGGTCTAGCGGTATACAATGAGCAGTTCTTC.